What follows is one TCR beta chain and its context. This specimen belongs to a study of shared T cell receptors in the human thymus. Method: immunoSEQ multiplex PCR; TCRdb's copy keeps in-frame clones and lacks some. The data hold approximately 490,000 clones, with about 84% observed a single time. Per germline, CDR1 MDHEN and CDR2 SYDVKM. The CDR3 extends over 16 amino acids. V gave up 5 bases and J gave up 5 bases; unmatched junction bases: 12. This same sample was also taken into another study, of human thymus T cells. That paper notes: Related research described thymic repertoires that were highly overlapping among unrelated individuals.

The chain has TRBV28 and TRBJ1-1; 9 positions match TRBD1. The TCR comes from a boy younger than two with a congenital heart defect. The sequencing sample was made of thymocytes. The DNA of the CDR3 is TGTGCCAGCAGTCCCGCCAGGGCAGGACAGGGGACTGAAGCTTTCTTT. Translating it yields CASSPARAGQGTEAFF.